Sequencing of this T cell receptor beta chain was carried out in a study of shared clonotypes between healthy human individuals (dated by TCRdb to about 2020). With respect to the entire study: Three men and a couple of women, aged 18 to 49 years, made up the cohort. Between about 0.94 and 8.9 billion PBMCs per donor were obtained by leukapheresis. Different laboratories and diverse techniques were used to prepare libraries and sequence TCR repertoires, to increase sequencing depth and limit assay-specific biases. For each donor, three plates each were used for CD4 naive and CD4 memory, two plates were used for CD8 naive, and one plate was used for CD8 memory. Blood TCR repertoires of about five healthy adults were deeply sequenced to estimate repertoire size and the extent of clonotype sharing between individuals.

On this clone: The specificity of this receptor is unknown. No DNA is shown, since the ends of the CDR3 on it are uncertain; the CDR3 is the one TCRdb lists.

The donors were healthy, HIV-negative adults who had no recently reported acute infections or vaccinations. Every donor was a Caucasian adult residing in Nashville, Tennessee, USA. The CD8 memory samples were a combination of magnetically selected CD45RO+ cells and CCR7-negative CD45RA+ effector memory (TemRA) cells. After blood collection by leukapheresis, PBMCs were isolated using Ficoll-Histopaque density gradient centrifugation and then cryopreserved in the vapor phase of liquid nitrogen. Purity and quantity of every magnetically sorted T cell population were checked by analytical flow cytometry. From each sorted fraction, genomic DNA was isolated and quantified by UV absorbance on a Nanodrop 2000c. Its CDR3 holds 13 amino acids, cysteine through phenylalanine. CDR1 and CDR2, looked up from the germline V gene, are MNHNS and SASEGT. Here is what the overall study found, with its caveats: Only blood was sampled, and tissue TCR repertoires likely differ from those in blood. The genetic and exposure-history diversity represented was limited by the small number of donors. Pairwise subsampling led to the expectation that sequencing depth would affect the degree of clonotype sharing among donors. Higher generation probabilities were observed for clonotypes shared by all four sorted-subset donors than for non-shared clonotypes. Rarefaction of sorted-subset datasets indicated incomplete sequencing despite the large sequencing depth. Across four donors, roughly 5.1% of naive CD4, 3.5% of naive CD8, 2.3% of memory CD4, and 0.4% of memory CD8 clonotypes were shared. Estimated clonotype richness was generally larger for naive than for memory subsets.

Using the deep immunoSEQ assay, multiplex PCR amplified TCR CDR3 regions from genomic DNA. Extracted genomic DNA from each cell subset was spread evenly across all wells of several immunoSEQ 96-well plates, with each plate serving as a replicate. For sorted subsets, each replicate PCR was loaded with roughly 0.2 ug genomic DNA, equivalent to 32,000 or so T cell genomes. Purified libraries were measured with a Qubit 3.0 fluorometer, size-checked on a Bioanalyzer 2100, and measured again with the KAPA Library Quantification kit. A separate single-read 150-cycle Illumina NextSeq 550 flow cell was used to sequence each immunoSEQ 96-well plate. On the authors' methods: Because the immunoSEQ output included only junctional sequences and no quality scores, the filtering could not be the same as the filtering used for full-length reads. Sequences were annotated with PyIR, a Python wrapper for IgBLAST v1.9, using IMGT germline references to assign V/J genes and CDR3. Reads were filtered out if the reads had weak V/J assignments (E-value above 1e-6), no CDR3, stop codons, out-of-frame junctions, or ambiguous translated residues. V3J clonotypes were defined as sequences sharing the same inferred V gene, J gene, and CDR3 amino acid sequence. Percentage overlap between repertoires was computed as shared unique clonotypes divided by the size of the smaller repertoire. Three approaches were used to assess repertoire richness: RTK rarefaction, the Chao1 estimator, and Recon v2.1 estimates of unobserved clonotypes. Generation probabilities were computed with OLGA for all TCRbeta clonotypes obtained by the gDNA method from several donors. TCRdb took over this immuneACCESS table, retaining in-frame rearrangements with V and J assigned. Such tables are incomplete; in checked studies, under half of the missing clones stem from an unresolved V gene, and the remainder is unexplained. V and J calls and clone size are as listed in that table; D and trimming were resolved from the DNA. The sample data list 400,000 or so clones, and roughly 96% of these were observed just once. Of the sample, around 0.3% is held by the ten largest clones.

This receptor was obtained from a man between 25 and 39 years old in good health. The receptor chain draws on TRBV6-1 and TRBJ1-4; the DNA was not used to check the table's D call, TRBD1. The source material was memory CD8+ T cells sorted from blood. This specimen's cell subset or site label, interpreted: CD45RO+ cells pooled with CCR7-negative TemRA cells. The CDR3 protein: CAIKGLLMKNCFF.